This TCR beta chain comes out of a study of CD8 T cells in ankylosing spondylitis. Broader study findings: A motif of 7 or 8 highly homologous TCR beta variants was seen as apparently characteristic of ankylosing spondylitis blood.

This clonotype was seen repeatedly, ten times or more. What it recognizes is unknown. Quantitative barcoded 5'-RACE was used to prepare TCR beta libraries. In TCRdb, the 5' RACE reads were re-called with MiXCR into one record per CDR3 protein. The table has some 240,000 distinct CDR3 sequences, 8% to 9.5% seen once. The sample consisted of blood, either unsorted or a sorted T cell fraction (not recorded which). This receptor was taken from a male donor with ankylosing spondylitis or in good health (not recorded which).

CDR3 loop: CASSLGPPGELFF. CDR3 DNA: TGTGCCAGCAGCCTGGGCCCGCCCGGGGAACTGTTTTTT. The J gene is TRBJ1-4, the V gene TRBV7-3; no reliable D call. The germline CDR1 and CDR2 sequences are SGHTA and FQGTGA. The CDR3 contains 13 residues. Trimming removed 5 bases at V and 12 bases at J, with 16 bases between.